This T cell receptor (delta chain) was recorded in a study of γδ T cells in repeated Plasmodium falciparum infection. At the level of the study: Each infection was followed by sampling at 21 days, plus baseline and some pre-infection draws. Some Malian samples span acute malaria episodes; others come from no-transmission periods. General study findings and limits: Many TCRgamma sequences overlapped between individuals in stable Vgamma9/Vdelta2+ repertoires.

In its sample, this clone was seen many times. The target antigen is unknown. TCRdb records a much larger clone's protein for this DNA, with a difference at residue 16 that likely arises from a read error; the protein given is the translation of the DNA. Germline values: CDR1 TSWWSYY, CDR2 QGS. CDR3 length: 18 amino acids. Gammadelta T cells were flow-sorted from PBMC into Vgamma9/Vdelta2+ and Vdelta2-negative populations for bulk analysis. TCRdb reanalyzed the multiplex PCR reads using CATT. The profile shows roughly 93,000 delta-chain clones, approximately 0.96% of them singletons. The sequence was collected from a pool of human donors (malaria-infected and uninfected, not separated). The sequenced sample was gamma-delta T cells from blood. V gene TRDV1 combines with J gene TRDJ1; 12 bases match TRDD3. CDR3 in amino acids: CALGETQELLGDTLKPIF. CDR3 DNA: TGTGCTCTTGGGGAAACGCAGGAACTACTGGGGGATACCCTTAAACCCATCTTT.